The rows below give T cell receptor beta chains drawn from one sample of a study of T-cell reconstitution after alpha-beta-depleted transplantation in children. TCRdb reanalysed the PCR reads using MiXCR and keeps one entry per CDR3 protein. The data show about 500,000 distinct CDR3 sequences, approximately 32% seen once. Sample: PBMCs from the stem cell graft donor, taken from the stem cell graft. These receptors were taken from a human donor who donated a stem cell graft to a child with aplastic anemia. Each CDR3 is given with its conserved first and last residue. Each record gives: J gene, D gene, V gene, clone size, CDR3 protein, CDR3 DNA. A D gene is named only where the DNA matches it firmly. Part of the rows lack a size; the others show once, few, many or a class for expanded clones.

TRBJ2-2	TRBD2	TRBV12-3/TRBV12-4	few	CASRKTSRGGELFF	TGTGCCAGCAGAAAGACTAGCCGGGGCGGGGAGCTGTTTTTT
TRBJ2-1	TRBD2	TRBV11-3	.	CVSRSGGERNEQFF	TGTGTCAGCAGGTCGGGAGGGGAGAGGAATGAGCAGTTCTTC
TRBJ2-1	.	TRBV10-3	few	CAISESDHLEQFF	TGTGCCATCAGTGAGTCGGACCACTTAGAGCAGTTCTTC
TRBJ2-1	TRBD2	TRBV11-1	.	CASSLSPSGSPAYYNEQFF	TGTGCCAGCAGCTTAAGTCCTAGCGGGAGTCCGGCTTACTACAATGAGCAGTTCTTC
TRBJ1-2	.	TRBV4-2	.	CASSQDGGAARLYGYTF	TGTGCCAGCAGCCAAGATGGGGGGGCAGCCAGACTCTATGGCTACACCTTC
TRBJ1-5	.	TRBV5-1	.	CASSLGGVGDQPQHF	TGCGCCAGCAGCTTGGGCGGGGTTGGAGATCAGCCCCAGCATTTT
TRBJ2-1	.	TRBV6-5	once	CASSYSILDEQFF	TGTGCCAGCAGTTACTCGATACTGGATGAGCAGTTCTTC
TRBJ1-4	.	TRBV5-5	.	CASSLEWGGEKLFF	TGTGCCAGCAGCTTAGAATGGGGGGGCGAAAAACTGTTTTTT
TRBJ1-2	.	TRBV19	.	CASSIRGLTFYGYTF	TGTGCCAGTAGTATACGGGGACTAACCTTCTATGGCTACACCTTC
TRBJ1-6	.	TRBV20-1	medium-sized	CSASSLGQKNSPLHF	TGCAGTGCTAGTAGTTTAGGACAGAAAAATTCACCCCTCCACTTT
TRBJ2-6	.	TRBV13	.	CASSSGVSGANVLTF	TGTGCCAGCAGCTCGGGGGTCTCTGGGGCCAACGTCCTGACTTTC
TRBJ2-5	.	TRBV6-2/TRBV6-3	.	CASSYASWQTQYF	TGTGCCAGCAGTTACGCGAGCTGGCAGACCCAGTACTTC
TRBJ2-2	.	TRBV7-2	few	CASSRVGPGAAGELFF	TGTGCCAGCAGTCGAGTGGGCCCGGGGGCCGCCGGGGAGCTGTTTTTT
TRBJ2-3	TRBD1	TRBV20-1	.	CSARDQGGTGGFNTQYF	TGCAGTGCTAGGGACCAAGGGGGGACAGGGGGGTTTAATACGCAGTATTTT
TRBJ1-2	.	TRBV6-8	few	CASSYPGGNYGYTF	TGTGCCAGCAGTTACCCCGGTGGTAACTATGGCTACACCTTC
TRBJ1-4	.	TRBV29-1	.	CSGRAGEKLFF	TGCAGCGGCAGGGCCGGTGAAAAACTGTTTTTT
TRBJ2-1	TRBD2	TRBV7-9	few	CASSLGPGGHNEQFF	TGTGCCAGCAGCTTGGGGCCGGGAGGACACAATGAGCAGTTCTTC
TRBJ2-1	.	TRBV6-6	.	CASSYSNPPEQFF	TGTGCCAGCAGTTACTCTAACCCCCCTGAGCAGTTCTTC
TRBJ2-7	.	TRBV30	.	CAWSPGHLEQYF	TGTGCCTGGAGTCCGGGACATCTTGAGCAGTACTTC
TRBJ2-3	TRBD2	TRBV12-3/TRBV12-4	.	CASSSVKTSGIMTDTQYF	TGTGCCAGCAGTTCAGTAAAGACTAGCGGGATTATGACAGATACGCAGTATTTT
TRBJ2-1	TRBD2	TRBV20-1	many	CSARGLAGVYNEQFF	TGCAGTGCTAGAGGACTAGCGGGAGTCTACAATGAGCAGTTCTTC
TRBJ2-1	TRBD2	TRBV19	few	CASSIRTGQGLAGNNEQFF	TGTGCCAGTAGTATCCGGACAGGGCAGGGACTAGCGGGAAACAATGAGCAGTTCTTC
TRBJ2-2	TRBD2	TRBV20-1	.	CSAGGRGGSPASELFF	TGCAGTGCCGGCGGCCGCGGCGGGAGCCCAGCGTCGGAGCTGTTTTTT
TRBJ1-5	.	TRBV6-2/TRBV6-3	.	CASSYWGNSNQPQHF	TGTGCCAGCAGTTACTGGGGGAATAGCAATCAGCCCCAGCATTTT
TRBJ2-3	TRBD2	TRBV7-3	.	CASSPRLAANTDTQYF	TGTGCCAGCAGCCCCCGACTAGCGGCAAACACAGATACGCAGTATTTT
TRBJ1-4	.	TRBV6-1	.	CASSESRVNEKLFF	TGTGCCAGCAGTGAAAGCAGGGTTAATGAAAAACTGTTTTTT
TRBJ1-4	.	TRBV30	.	CAWSLTWFPEKLFF	TGTGCCTGGAGTCTGACCTGGTTTCCTGAAAAACTGTTTTTT
TRBJ1-1	.	TRBV6-2/TRBV6-3	.	CASRGRTDGSTEAFF	TGTGCCAGCAGGGGACGGACCGATGGGTCCACTGAAGCTTTCTTT
TRBJ2-5	.	TRBV7-2	many	CASSLGRAQETQYF	TGTGCCAGCAGCTTAGGCAGGGCCCAAGAGACCCAGTACTTC
TRBJ2-1	.	TRBV5-1	few	CASSLGSSVNEQFF	TGCGCCAGCAGCTTGGGTAGTAGCGTTAATGAGCAGTTCTTC
TRBJ2-3	.	TRBV5-5	once	CASSRDTPVTGDTQYF	TGTGCCAGCAGCCGGGACACTCCTGTAACAGGAGATACGCAGTATTTT
TRBJ2-1	TRBD2	TRBV13	once	CASSFGLAGAWRDEQFF	TGTGCCAGCAGCTTCGGACTAGCGGGAGCCTGGAGGGATGAGCAGTTCTTC
TRBJ2-2	.	TRBV21-1	few	CASSMRSNTGELFF	TGTGCCAGCAGCATGCGATCGAACACCGGGGAGCTGTTTTTT
TRBJ2-5	TRBD2	TRBV6-9	.	CASSFGLAGGQETQYF	TGTGCCAGCAGTTTCGGACTAGCGGGAGGTCAAGAGACCCAGTACTTC
TRBJ2-7	TRBD2	TRBV19	.	CASSIRLAGYEQYF	TGTGCCAGTAGTATTCGGCTAGCGGGGTACGAGCAGTACTTC
TRBJ2-1	TRBD1	TRBV6-2/TRBV6-3	.	CASSYFSQGKEQFF	TGTGCCAGCAGTTATTTCTCACAGGGGAAAGAGCAGTTCTTC
TRBJ2-3	.	TRBV29-1	.	CSGRESVADTQYF	TGCAGCGGAAGAGAAAGCGTGGCAGATACGCAGTATTTT
TRBJ1-2	.	TRBV20-1	.	CSTADGSYGYTF	TGCAGTACTGCAGACGGAAGCTATGGCTACACCTTC
TRBJ2-1	.	TRBV29-1	few	CSVEREGDSLNEQFF	TGCAGCGTTGAAAGGGAGGGGGACTCCCTAAATGAGCAGTTCTTC
TRBJ1-2	.	TRBV7-9	.	CASSSPRPDVYGYTF	TGTGCCAGCAGCTCCCCTCGGCCCGACGTCTATGGCTACACCTTC
TRBJ2-1	.	TRBV29-1	.	CSVDSGALAYNEQFF	TGCAGCGTTGACTCTGGGGCGCTTGCCTACAATGAGCAGTTCTTC
TRBJ1-5	.	TRBV20-1	few	CSAPPQVSNQPQHF	TGCAGTGCCCCCCCCCAGGTTAGCAATCAGCCCCAGCATTTT
TRBJ1-3	.	TRBV20-1	.	CSAPRDNSGNTIYF	TGCAGTGCTCCCCGGGACAACTCTGGAAACACCATATATTTT
TRBJ2-3	TRBD2	TRBV12-3/TRBV12-4	.	CASSLGAMLQREYRTDTQYF	TGTGCCAGCAGTTTAGGTGCTATGTTGCAGCGGGAGTACAGAACAGATACGCAGTATTTT
TRBJ1-6	.	TRBV6-2/TRBV6-3	.	CASSFRASPLHF	TGTGCCAGCAGTTTTCGGGCTTCACCCCTCCACTTT
TRBJ2-1	.	TRBV20-1	.	CSAPPHGRSGYNEQFF	TGCAGTGCCCCACCGCATGGGCGTAGCGGATACAATGAGCAGTTCTTC
TRBJ1-5	TRBD1	TRBV19	.	CASSALRGLSSNQPQHF	TGTGCCAGTAGTGCTCTCAGGGGGCTTAGTAGCAATCAGCCCCAGCATTTT
TRBJ2-5	TRBD2	TRBV5-4	.	CASSLLAGDVETQYF	TGTGCCAGCAGCTTACTAGCGGGAGATGTAGAGACCCAGTACTTC
TRBJ2-1	.	TRBV12-3/TRBV12-4	.	CASSHDRAAGQQFF	TGTGCCAGCAGTCACGACCGGGCGGCGGGGCAGCAGTTCTTC
TRBJ1-2	TRBD1	TRBV12-5	few	CASGLVRTGTGGEKSGYTF	TGTGCTAGTGGTTTGGTACGGACCGGGACAGGGGGCGAAAAATCTGGCTACACCTTC
TRBJ2-7	.	TRBV18	.	CASSPSEGLDYEQYF	TGTGCCAGCTCACCATCGGAGGGTTTAGACTACGAGCAGTACTTC
TRBJ2-3	TRBD2	TRBV6-1	.	CASIKAVAGVADTQYF	TGTGCCAGCATCAAAGCGGTAGCGGGAGTGGCAGATACGCAGTATTTT
TRBJ1-1	.	TRBV20-1	few	CSAKTPMNTEAFF	TGCAGTGCGAAAACCCCGATGAACACTGAAGCTTTCTTT
TRBJ2-1	TRBD2	TRBV7-8	.	CASSTSRGRASYNEQFF	TGTGCCAGCAGCACTTCACGCGGGAGGGCCTCCTACAATGAGCAGTTCTTC
TRBJ2-1	.	TRBV7-8	few	CASSESGNRKNEQFF	TGTGCCAGCAGCGAAAGCGGAAATAGGAAAAATGAGCAGTTCTTC
TRBJ2-1	.	TRBV20-1	.	CSASPAVGEQFF	TGCAGTGCTAGCCCAGCGGTAGGTGAGCAGTTCTTC
TRBJ1-5	.	TRBV20-1	few	CSASDARGSNQPQHF	TGCAGTGCTAGCGACGCCCGGGGGAGCAATCAGCCCCAGCATTTT
TRBJ1-5	TRBD1	TRBV7-2	.	CASSTMDRADQPQHF	TGTGCCAGCAGCACAATGGACAGGGCGGATCAGCCCCAGCATTTT